This passage covers 18 T cell receptor beta chains from one sample sequenced in a study of cytomegalovirus exposure and HLA in healthy donors. The PCR used 60 Vbeta and 13 Jbeta primers. TCRdb keeps only in-frame clones here, not all; method: immunoSEQ multiplex PCR. The sample has about 160,000 clones, roughly 76% seen once. Sequenced: PBMCs. Every receptor here comes from a woman between 50 and 59 years old in good health and CMV-seronegative.

This chain uses TRBV4-3 with TRBJ1-2; perhaps TRBD1 as D (5 bases). The CDR3 runs 15 residues. Germline CDR1 LGHNA, CDR2 YSLEER. V gave up 0 bases and J gave up 4 bases, with 12 bases separating them. The CDR3 nucleotides read TGCGCCAGCAGCCAAGATTGGCAGGGCCCCTATGGCTACACCTTC. Its translation is CASSQDWQGPYGYTF.

The CDR3 nucleotides are TGTGCCAGCAGCGCCCCGGGGGGTACGCACTCCAAAAACATTCAGTACTTC. The encoded protein is CASSAPGGTHSKNIQYF. The chain uses TRBV5-6 and TRBJ2-4, with 7 bases lining up with TRBD2. Germline V gene data show CDR1 as SGHDT and CDR2 as YYEEEE. The V gene end was trimmed by 4 bases and the J gene end by 2 bases; junction bases not matched to a gene: 12. This CDR3 comprises 17 residues. The whole variable domain, filled in from reference TRBV5-6 and TRBJ2-4, reads DAGVTQSPTHLIKTRGQQVTLRCSPKSGHDTVSWYQQALGQGPQFIFQYYEEEERQRGNFPDRFSGHQFPNYSSELNVNALLLGDSALYLCASSAPGGTHSKNIQYFGAGTRLSVL.

The chain joins TRBV6-6 to TRBJ2-7; perhaps TRBD1 as D (5 bases). The V end lost 6 bases, the J end lost 3 bases, and 15 bases lay between the germline ends. CDR3 length: 14 residues. Germline CDR1 is MNHNY and CDR2 is SVGAGI (reference sequence). The CDR3 DNA follows: TGTGCCAGCAGGGACCGGACACAAAGCTACGAGCAGTACTTC. Amino acids: CASRDRTQSYEQYF.

The chain combines TRBV10-2 with TRBJ2-5, with a weak D call TRBD2 (6 bases). The V and J ends lost 0 bases and 9 bases respectively, with 17 bases between them. This CDR3 is 15 amino acids long. Germline values: CDR1 WSHSY, CDR2 SAAADI. The DNA for the CDR3 is TGCGCCAGCAGTGAGTCGACTAGTAGACCGGAGGCCCAGTACTTC. The encoded protein is CASSESTSRPEAQYF.

The chain is built from TRBV11-3 and TRBJ2-5; the D gene is possibly TRBD2 (5 bases). There are 15 residues in the CDR3. In germline, CDR1 is SGHNT, CDR2 YENEEA. The V and J ends lost 3 bases and 0 bases respectively, with 11 bases between them. The CDR3 nucleotides read TGTGCCAGCAGCTTGGGGAGAAGGTACCAAGAGACCCAGTACTTC. Translating it yields CASSLGRRYQETQYF.

This chain joins TRBV27 and TRBJ2-5; TRBD2 is a possible D gene (7 bases). V was shortened by 2 bases and J by 4 bases, with 11 bases between the two germline ends. The CDR3 is 14 residues long. Germline CDR1 reads MNHEY; CDR2 reads SMNVEV (reference sequence). CDR3 residues: CASSLRGGRETQYF. The CDR3, as DNA: TGTGCCAGCAGTTTAAGGGGGGGACGAGAGACCCAGTACTTC.

The rearrangement joins TRBV4-3 to TRBJ2-7, with 9 bases identical to TRBD2. J lost 4 bases, V lost 4 bases, and 5 bases had no gene match. Germline V gene data show CDR1 as LGHNA and CDR2 as YSLEER. The CDR3 totals 14 residues. The CDR3 region is CASSPGTSPYEQYF. CDR3 sequence (DNA): TGCGCCAGCAGCCCAGGGACTAGCCCGTACGAGCAGTACTTC.

CDR3 region: CASSLRDRGNYGYTF. The DNA of the CDR3 is TGTGCCAGCAGCCTCCGGGACAGGGGTAACTATGGCTACACCTTC. V usage is TRBV6-5 and J usage is TRBJ1-2; 10 nucleotides match TRBD1. Per germline, CDR1 MNHEY and CDR2 SVGAGI. The CDR3 has 15 residues. V lost 6 bases and J lost 1; bases outside the gene matches: 5.

The chain joins TRBV25-1 to TRBJ2-3; no clear D gene. V dropped 6 bases and J dropped 6 bases, with 13 bases sitting between them. The CDR3 has 13 residues. In germline, CDR1 is MGHDK, CDR2 SYGVNS. The CDR3 DNA reads TGTGCCAGCAGCCCGATGGGCCGGGATACGCAGTATTTT. It is translated as CASSPMGRDTQYF. Full variable domain (remainder filled in from reference TRBV25-1 and TRBJ2-3): EADIYQTPRYLVIGTGKKITLECSQTMGHDKMYWYQQDPGMELHLIHYSYGVNSTEKGDLSSESTVSRIRTEHFPLTLESARPSHTSQYLCASSPMGRDTQYFGPGTRLTVL.

A single count supports this clone. The rearrangement links TRBV27 to TRBJ1-5, with 7 bases fitting TRBD1. The CDR3 extends over 16 amino acids. With V trimmed by 5 bases and J by 1 base, 8 bases remained unmatched. The germline V gene encodes CDR1 MNHEY and CDR2 SMNVEV (reference sequence). CDR3: CASSAYRGQSNQPQHF. The CDR3 coding sequence is TGTGCCAGCAGTGCATACAGGGGTCAAAGCAATCAGCCCCAGCATTTT.

The V and J genes are TRBV28 and TRBJ1-1; D is possibly TRBD1 (5 bases). The CDR3 sequence is 17 residues long. Deletions cut 1 base from V and 11 bases from J, with 26 bases between. CDR1 is MDHEN, CDR2 SYDVKM, per germline. CDR3 sequence (DNA): TGTGCCAGCAGTTTATCCCCATCCTGGACAAGGGCAATGTTTGCTTTCTTT. Its protein product is CASSLSPSWTRAMFAFF.

The V call is TRBV2, the J call TRBJ1-1; 7 nucleotides agree with TRBD1. The J segment lost 6 bases and the V segment lost 7 bases, leaving 8 bases of the junction unmatched. The CDR3 has 13 residues. From germline, CDR1 is SNHLY and CDR2 FYNNEI. The chain's CDR3 is CASTPMGTAEAFF. CDR3 coding DNA: TGTGCCAGCACCCCAATGGGGACAGCTGAAGCTTTCTTT.

This clone was observed a single time. The chain links TRBV7-9 to TRBJ2-3; unclear D gene. Trimming removed 7 bases at V and 0 bases at J, with 11 bases between. The CDR3 loop spans 14 amino acids. The germline V gene has CDR1 SEHNR and CDR2 FQNEAQ (reference sequence). CDR3 sequence: CASKAGVSTDTQYF. The CDR3, as DNA: TGTGCCAGCAAGGCAGGCGTGAGCACAGATACGCAGTATTTT.

The sample holds a few counts of this clone. The V and J genes are TRBV28 and TRBJ2-4; TRBD2 matches 8 bases. The V gene's germline CDR1 is MDHEN and CDR2 SYDVKM. This CDR3 region has 17 residues. The ends lost 5 bases at V and 1 base at J; junction bases unmatched: 10. The CDR3 spells CASSPPGLGLAKNIQYF. For the CDR3, the DNA is TGTGCCAGCAGTCCCCCGGGACTAGGCTTGGCCAAAAACATTCAGTACTTC.

The chain links TRBV7-9 to TRBJ1-1; D not resolved. The germline V gene encodes CDR1 SEHNR and CDR2 FQNEAQ (reference sequence). The CDR3 runs to 13 residues. V was clipped by 3 bases and J by 3 bases, with 8 bases between them. CDR3: CASSFQRDTEAFF. The DNA for the CDR3 is TGTGCCAGCAGCTTCCAGAGGGACACTGAAGCTTTCTTT.

The chain recombines TRBV20-1 with TRBJ2-7; possibly TRBD1 for D (5 bases). Germline CDR1 and CDR2: DFQATT and SNEGSKA (reference sequence). V was shortened by 4 bases and J by 6 bases, with 10 bases between the two germline ends. The CDR3 totals 11 residues. CDR3 sequence reads: CSAIRVGEQYF. CDR3 nucleotides: TGCAGTGCTATCAGGGTAGGCGAGCAGTACTTC.

The J gene is TRBJ1-6, the V gene TRBV19; TRBD1 aligns across 7 bases. This CDR3 region has 15 residues. Trimming cost V 7 bases and J 5 bases; bases outside gene matches: 8. Germline loops: CDR1 LNHDA, CDR2 SQIVND (reference sequence). CDR3 coding DNA: TGTGCCAGTAAATTGGATGGGACAGATAATTCACCCCTCCACTTT. Translation gives CASKLDGTDNSPLHF.

This clone turned up a few times. This chain connects TRBV7-8 to TRBJ1-4; 10 bases agree with TRBD1. The CDR3 is made up of 17 amino acids. Germline CDR1 reads SGHVS; CDR2 reads FQNEAQ. J was trimmed by 7 bases and V by 4 bases; bases with no gene match: 12. The CDR3 nucleotides are TGTGCCAGCAGCTCCCGGGACAGGGGTTCGTGGGGTGAAAAACTGTTTTTT. This encodes CASSSRDRGSWGEKLFF.